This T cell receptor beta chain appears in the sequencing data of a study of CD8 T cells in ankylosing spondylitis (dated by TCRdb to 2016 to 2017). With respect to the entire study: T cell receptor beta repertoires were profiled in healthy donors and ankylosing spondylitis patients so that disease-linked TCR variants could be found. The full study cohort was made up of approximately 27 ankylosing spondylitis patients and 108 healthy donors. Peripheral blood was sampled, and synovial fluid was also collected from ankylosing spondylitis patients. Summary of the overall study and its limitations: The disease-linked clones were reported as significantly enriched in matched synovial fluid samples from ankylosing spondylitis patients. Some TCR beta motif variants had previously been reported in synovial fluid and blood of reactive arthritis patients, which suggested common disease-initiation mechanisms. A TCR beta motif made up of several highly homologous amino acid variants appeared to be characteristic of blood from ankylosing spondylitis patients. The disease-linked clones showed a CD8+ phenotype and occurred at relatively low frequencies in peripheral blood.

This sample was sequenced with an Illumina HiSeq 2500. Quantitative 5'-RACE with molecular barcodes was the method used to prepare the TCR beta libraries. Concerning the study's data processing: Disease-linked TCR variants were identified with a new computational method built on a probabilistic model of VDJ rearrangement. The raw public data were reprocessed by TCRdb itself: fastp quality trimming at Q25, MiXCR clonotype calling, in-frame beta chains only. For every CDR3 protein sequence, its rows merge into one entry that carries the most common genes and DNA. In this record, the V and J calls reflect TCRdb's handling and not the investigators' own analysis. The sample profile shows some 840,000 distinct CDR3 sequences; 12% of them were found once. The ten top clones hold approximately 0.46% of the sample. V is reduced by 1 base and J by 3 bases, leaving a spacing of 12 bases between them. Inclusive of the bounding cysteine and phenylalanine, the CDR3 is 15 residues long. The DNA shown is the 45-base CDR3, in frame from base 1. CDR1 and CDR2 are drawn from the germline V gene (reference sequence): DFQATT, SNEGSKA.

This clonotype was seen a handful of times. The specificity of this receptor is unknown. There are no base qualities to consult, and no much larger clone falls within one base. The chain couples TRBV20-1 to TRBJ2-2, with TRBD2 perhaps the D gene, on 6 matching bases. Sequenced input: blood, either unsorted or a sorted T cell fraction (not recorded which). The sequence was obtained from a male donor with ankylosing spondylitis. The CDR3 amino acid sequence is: CSARAGEAYTGELFF. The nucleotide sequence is TGCAGTGCTAGAGCCGGGGAGGCCTACACCGGGGAGCTGTTTTTT.